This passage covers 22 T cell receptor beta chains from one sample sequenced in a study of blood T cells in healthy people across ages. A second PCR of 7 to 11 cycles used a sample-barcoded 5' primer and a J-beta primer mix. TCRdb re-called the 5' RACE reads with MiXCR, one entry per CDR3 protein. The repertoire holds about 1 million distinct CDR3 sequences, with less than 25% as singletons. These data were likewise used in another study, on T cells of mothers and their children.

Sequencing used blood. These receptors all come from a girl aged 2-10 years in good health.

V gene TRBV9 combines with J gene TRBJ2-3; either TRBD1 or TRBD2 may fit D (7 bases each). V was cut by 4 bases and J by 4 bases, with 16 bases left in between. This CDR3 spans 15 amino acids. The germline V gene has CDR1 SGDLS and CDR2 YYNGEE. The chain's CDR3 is CASSSRGGSADTQYF. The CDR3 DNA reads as TGTGCCAGCAGCTCCAGGGGGGGATCGGCAGATACGCAGTATTTT.

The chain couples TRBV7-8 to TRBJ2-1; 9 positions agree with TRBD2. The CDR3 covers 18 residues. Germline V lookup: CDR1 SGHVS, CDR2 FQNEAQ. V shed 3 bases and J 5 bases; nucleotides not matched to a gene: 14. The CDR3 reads CASSLLAGVDGGHNEQFF. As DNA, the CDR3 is TGTGCCAGCAGCTTGTTAGCGGGAGTCGATGGTGGTCACAATGAGCAGTTCTTC. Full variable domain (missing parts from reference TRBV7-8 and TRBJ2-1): GAGVSQSPRYKVAKRGQDVALRCDPISGHVSLFWYQQALGQGPEFLTYFQNEAQLDKSGLPSDRFFAERPEGSVSTLKIQRTQQEDSAVYLCASSLLAGVDGGHNEQFFGPGTRLTVL.

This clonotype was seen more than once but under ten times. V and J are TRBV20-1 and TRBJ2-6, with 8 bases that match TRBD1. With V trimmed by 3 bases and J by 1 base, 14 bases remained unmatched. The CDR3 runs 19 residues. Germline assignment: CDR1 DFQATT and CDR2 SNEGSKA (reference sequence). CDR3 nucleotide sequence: TGCAGTGCTAGCCAGTGGATAACAGGGGGTCAATCTGGGGCCAACGTCCTGACTTTC. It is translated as CSASQWITGGQSGANVLTF.

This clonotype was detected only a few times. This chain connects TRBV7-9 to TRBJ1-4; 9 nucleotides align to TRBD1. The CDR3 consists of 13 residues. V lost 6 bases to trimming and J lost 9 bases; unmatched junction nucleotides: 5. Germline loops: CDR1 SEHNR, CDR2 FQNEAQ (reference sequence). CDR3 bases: TGTGCCAGCAGTTGGGACAGGGTCCAAAAACTGTTTTTT. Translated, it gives CASSWDRVQKLFF.

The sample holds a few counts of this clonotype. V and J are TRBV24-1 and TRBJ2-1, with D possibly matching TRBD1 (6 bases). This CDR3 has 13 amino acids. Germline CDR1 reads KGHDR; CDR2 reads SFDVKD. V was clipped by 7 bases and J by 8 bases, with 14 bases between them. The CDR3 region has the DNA TGTGCCACCAGCGACCGGGACAAGGATGAGCAGTTCTTC. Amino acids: CATSDRDKDEQFF.

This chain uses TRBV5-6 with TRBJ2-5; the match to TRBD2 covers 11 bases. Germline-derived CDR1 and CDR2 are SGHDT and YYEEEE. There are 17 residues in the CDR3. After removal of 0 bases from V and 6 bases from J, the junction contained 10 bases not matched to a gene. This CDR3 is CASSLASGGLFQKTQYF. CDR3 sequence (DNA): TGTGCCAGCAGCTTGGCTAGCGGGGGGCTGTTTCAGAAGACCCAGTACTTC.

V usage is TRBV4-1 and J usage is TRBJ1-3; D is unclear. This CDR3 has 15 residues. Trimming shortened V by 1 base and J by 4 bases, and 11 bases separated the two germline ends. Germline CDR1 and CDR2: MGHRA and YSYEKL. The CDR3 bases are TGCGCCAGCAGCCAAGCAGGAGGGCTAGGAAACACCATATATTTT. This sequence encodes CASSQAGGLGNTIYF.

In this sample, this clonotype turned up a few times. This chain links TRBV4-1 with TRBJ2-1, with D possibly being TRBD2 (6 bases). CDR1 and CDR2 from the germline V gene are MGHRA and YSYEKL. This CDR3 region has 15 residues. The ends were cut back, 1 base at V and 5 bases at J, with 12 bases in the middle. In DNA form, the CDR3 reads TGCGCCAGCAGCCAAGTTACGGGAGAGCACAATGAGCAGTTCTTC. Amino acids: CASSQVTGEHNEQFF.

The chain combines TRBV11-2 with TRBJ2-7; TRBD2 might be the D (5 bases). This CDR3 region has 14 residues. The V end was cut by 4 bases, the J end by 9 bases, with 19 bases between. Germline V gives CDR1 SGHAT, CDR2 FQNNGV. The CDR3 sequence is CASSSWRTENAQYF. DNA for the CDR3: TGTGCCAGCAGCTCCTGGAGGACGGAGAACGCGCAGTACTTC.

CDR3 in amino acids: CASSLSGRNSPLHF. The CDR3, as DNA: TGTGCCAGCAGTCTCTCAGGGCGGAATTCACCCCTCCACTTT. The chain combines TRBV9 with TRBJ1-6, with a weak D call TRBD1 (5 bases). There are 14 residues in the CDR3. V was trimmed by 5 bases and J by 7 bases, leaving 13 bases between them. Per the germline V gene, CDR1 is SGDLS and CDR2 is YYNGEE.

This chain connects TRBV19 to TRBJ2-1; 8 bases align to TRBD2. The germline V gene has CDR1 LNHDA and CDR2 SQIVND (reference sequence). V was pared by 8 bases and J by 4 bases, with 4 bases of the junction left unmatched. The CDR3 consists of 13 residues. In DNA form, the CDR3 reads TGTGCCAGTGGGACTAGGCAATACAATGAGCAGTTCTTC. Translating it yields CASGTRQYNEQFF.

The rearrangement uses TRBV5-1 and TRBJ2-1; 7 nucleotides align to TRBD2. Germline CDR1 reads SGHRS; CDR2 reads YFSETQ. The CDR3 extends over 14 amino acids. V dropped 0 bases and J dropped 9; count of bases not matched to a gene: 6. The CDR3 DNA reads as TGCGCCAGCAGCTTGGGGACTAGAACAATTGAGCAGTTCTTC. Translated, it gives CASSLGTRTIEQFF.

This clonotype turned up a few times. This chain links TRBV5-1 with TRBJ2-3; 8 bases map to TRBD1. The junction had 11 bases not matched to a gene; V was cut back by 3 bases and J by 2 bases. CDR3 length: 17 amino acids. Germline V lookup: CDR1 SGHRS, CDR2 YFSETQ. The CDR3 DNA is TGCGCCAGCAGCTCCTCACCTGGACAGGGAAACACAGATACGCAGTATTTT. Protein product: CASSSSPGQGNTDTQYF.

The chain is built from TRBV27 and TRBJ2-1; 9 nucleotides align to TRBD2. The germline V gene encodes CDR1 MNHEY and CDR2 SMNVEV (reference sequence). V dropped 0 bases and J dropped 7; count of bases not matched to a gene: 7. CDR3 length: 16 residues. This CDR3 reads CASSLSFAGGRNEQFF. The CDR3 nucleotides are TGTGCCAGCAGTTTATCATTTGCGGGGGGGCGGAATGAGCAGTTCTTC.

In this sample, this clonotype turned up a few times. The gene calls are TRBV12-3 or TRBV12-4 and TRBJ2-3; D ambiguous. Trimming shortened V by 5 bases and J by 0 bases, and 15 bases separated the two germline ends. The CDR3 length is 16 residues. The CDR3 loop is CASSPIGVWSTDTQYF. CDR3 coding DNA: TGTGCCAGCAGTCCCATAGGAGTCTGGAGCACAGATACGCAGTATTTT.

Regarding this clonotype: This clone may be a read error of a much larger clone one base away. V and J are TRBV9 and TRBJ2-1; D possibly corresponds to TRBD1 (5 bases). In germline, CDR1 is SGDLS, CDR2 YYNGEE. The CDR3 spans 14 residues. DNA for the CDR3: TGTGCCAGCAGCCTCACAGGTGCCTACAATGAGCAGCTCTTC. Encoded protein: CASSLTGAYNEQLF. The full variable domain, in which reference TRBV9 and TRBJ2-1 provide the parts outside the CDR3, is DSGVTQTPKHLITATGQRVTLRCSPRSGDLSVYWYQQSLDQGLQFLIQYYNGEERAKGNILERFSAQQFPDLHSELNLSSLELGDSALYFCASSLTGAYNEQLFGPGTRLTVL.

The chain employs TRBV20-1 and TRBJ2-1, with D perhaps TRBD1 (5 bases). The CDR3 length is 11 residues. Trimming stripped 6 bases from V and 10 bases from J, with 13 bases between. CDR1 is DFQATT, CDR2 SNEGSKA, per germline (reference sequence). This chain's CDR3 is CSAAQGGEQFF. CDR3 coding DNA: TGCAGTGCGGCTCAGGGCGGAGAGCAGTTCTTC.

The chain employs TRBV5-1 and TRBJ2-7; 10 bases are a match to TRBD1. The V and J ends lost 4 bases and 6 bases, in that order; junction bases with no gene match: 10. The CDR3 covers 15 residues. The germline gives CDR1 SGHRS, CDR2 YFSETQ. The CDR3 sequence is CASSEGQGKGREQYF. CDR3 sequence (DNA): TGCGCCAGCAGCGAGGGACAGGGGAAGGGTCGCGAGCAGTACTTC.

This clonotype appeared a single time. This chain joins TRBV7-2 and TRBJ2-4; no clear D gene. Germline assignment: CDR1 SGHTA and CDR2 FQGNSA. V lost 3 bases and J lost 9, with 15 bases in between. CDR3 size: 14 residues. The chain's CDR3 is CASSLTSLKGIQYF. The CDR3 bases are TGTGCCAGCAGCTTGACCTCTCTTAAAGGCATTCAGTACTTC.

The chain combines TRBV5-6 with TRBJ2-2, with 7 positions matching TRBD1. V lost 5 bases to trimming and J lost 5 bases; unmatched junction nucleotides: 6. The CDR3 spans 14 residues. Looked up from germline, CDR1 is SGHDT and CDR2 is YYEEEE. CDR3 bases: TGTGCCAGCAGTTTTACGGACAGGACCGGGGAGCTGTTTTTT. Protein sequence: CASSFTDRTGELFF.

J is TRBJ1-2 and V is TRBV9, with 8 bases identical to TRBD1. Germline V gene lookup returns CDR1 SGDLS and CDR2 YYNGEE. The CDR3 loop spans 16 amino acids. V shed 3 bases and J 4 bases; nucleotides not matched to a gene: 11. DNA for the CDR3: TGTGCCAGCAGCGCCAGAACGGACAGGGAAACCTATGGCTACACCTTC. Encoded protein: CASSARTDRETYGYTF. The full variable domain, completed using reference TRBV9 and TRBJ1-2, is DSGVTQTPKHLITATGQRVTLRCSPRSGDLSVYWYQQSLDQGLQFLIQYYNGEERAKGNILERFSAQQFPDLHSELNLSSLELGDSALYFCASSARTDRETYGYTFGSGTRLTVV.

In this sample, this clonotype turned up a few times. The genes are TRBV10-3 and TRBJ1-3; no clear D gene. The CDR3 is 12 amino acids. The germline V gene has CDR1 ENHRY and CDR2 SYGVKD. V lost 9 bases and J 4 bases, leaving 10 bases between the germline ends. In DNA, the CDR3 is TGTGCCATTATGGACGTCGGAAACACCATATATTTT. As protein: CAIMDVGNTIYF.